The present entry profiles one TCR beta chain with its context. Its target antigen remains unknown. No much larger clonotype is one base removed from it; base qualities were not supplied. The CDR3 covers 15 residues, taking in both the cysteine and the phenylalanine. Only CDR3 DNA is held: 45 bases, read in frame from base 1. After removal of 1 base from V and 4 bases from J, the junction retains 6 bases not matched to a gene. Per the germline V gene, MDHEN is the CDR1 and SYDVKM is the CDR2. Library creation used PCR. Sequenced on an Illumina HiSeq 2500. Unique molecular identifiers were incorporated into TCR beta cDNA libraries to reduce PCR and sequencing biases. Roughly 500,000 cDNA molecules were obtained for every 1 to 10 million input T cells, so each molecule roughly corresponded to one T cell. The patient libraries were prepared and sequenced using the same protocol as the earlier healthy control dataset. Samples belonging to the same batch were prepared together, multiplexed and sequenced on a shared HiSeq lane. The source study handled its data this way. MIGEC was used to process the raw barcoded reads, and molecular identifier groups with only a single read were discarded before consensus assembly and CDR3 extraction. VDJtools was used for post-analysis of the clonotype tables, and diversity was normalized by down-sampling every dataset to the size of the smallest sample. Repertoire overlap clustering matched CDR3 amino acid but not nucleotide sequences to correct batch-related cross-sample contamination. The public sequencing data were trimmed at Q25 with fastp and processed into clonotypes with MiXCR by TCRdb, which kept only in-frame beta chains. Here each entry gathers all rows of one CDR3 protein and keeps the most common genes and DNA. These V and J calls are TCRdb output, not the study's own analysis. This sample comprises more than 350,000 distinct CDR3 sequences, approximately 38% of them detected only once. The top ten hold approximately 7.1% of the sample.

TCR beta repertoires were profiled from peripheral blood of roughly 13 young patients with multiple sclerosis to demonstrate the VDJtools post-analysis software. The patients with multiple sclerosis were children and adolescents between about 6 and 17 years of age. The entry originates in a study of post-analysis software for immune sequencing data (dated by TCRdb to the mid-2010s). In terms of the full investigation: The recorded disease courses included relapsing-remitting, secondary progressive and progressive-relapsing multiple sclerosis, and some patients had no subtype annotation. The patient repertoires were compared against about a dozen previously published healthy control repertoires obtained from donors aged about 6 to 27 years. A subset of samples was prepared in parallel using single-end sample barcoding, then pooled and co-amplified after Illumina adapter ligation. The full study reports these points: The control group was slightly older than the multiple sclerosis patient group. Patients showed significantly higher frequencies than controls for 4 or 5 TRBV segments, among them TRBV5-6, TRBV5-1 and TRBV20-1. Strong co-clustering of samples prepared in the same batch was shown by direct clustering with F measure, prompting a batch-effect correction. Significantly lower normalized Chao1 diversity was found in multiple sclerosis patients than in controls, suggesting substantial peripheral T-cell clonal expansion.

Sequencing input: blood. This receptor was obtained from a girl aged 2-10 years with multiple sclerosis. In this chain, TRBV28 is recombined with TRBJ2-7; the central 8 bases match TRBD2. The nucleotide sequence is TGTGCCAGCAGTTTATTGGGGGCGGGAGGTTACGAGCAGTACTTC. Its protein reads: CASSLLGAGGYEQYF.